This T cell receptor beta chain came from a study of T cell responses to AZD1222 COVID-19 vaccine. General observations from the study: Spike-specific TCR breadth and depth went up after people got two AZD1222 doses. Spike as a whole was targeted by vaccine-associated CD4 TCRs, dominant at 160-218 and 743-854.

Repertoires were generated with immunoSEQ multiplex PCR, while TCRdb's copy carries only in-frame clones and drops some. The table lists around 140,000 clones, roughly nine tenths of them singletons. CDR3 length: 18 residues. V shed 3 bases and J 0 bases; nucleotides not matched to a gene: 4. The germline gives CDR1 KGHSH, CDR2 LQKENI. About this clone itself: Its antigen is unidentified.

The receptor comes from an adult in good health. The rearrangement uses TRBV18 and TRBJ2-1, with 14 bases aligning to TRBD2. The source material was peripheral blood, sampled on day 0 of AZD1222 vaccination. The CDR3 protein is CASSPGLAGGGSYNEQFF. The CDR3 nucleotides are TGTGCCAGCTCACCTGGACTAGCGGGAGGAGGCTCCTACAATGAGCAGTTCTTC.